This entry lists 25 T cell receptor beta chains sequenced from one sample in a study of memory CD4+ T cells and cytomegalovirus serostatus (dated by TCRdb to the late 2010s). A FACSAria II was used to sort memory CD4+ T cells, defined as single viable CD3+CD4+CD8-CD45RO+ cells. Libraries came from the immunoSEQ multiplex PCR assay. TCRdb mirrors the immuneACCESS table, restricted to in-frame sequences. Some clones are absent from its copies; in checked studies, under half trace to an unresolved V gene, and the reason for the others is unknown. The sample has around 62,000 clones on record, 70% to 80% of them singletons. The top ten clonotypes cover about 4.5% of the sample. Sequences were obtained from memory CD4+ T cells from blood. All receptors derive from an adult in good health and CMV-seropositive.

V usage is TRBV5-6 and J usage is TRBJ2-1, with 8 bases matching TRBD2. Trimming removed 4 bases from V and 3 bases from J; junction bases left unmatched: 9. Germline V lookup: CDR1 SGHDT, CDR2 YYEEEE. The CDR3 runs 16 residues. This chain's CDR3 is CASSRPTSGVYNEQFF. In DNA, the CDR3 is TGTGCCAGCAGCCGCCCAACTAGCGGAGTCTACAATGAGCAGTTCTTC. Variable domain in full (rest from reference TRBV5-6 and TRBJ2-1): DAGVTQSPTHLIKTRGQQVTLRCSPKSGHDTVSWYQQALGQGPQFIFQYYEEEERQRGNFPDRFSGHQFPNYSSELNVNALLLGDSALYLCASSRPTSGVYNEQFFGPGTRLTVL.

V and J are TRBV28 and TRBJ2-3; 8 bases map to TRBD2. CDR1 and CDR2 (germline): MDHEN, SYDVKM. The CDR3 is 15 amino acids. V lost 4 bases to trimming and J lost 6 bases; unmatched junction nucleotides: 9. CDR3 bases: TGTGCCAGCAGTTCCTCAACTAGCGGCGGGGATACGCAGTATTTT. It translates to CASSSSTSGGDTQYF.

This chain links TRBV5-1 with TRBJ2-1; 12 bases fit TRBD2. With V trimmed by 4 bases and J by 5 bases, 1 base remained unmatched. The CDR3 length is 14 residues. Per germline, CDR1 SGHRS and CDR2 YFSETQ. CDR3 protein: CASSRTSGNNEQFF. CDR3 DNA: TGCGCCAGCAGCCGGACTAGCGGGAACAATGAGCAGTTCTTC.

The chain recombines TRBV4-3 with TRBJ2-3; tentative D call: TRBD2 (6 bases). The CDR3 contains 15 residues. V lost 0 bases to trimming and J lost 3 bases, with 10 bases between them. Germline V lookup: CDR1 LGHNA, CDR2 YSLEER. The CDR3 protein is CASSQDRGRTDTQYF. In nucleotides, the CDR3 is TGCGCCAGCAGCCAAGATCGGGGGAGAACAGATACGCAGTATTTT.

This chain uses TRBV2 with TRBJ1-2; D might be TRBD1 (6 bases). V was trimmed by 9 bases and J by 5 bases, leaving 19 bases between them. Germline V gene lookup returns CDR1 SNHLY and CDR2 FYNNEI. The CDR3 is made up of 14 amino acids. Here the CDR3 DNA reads TGTGCCAGTCCTCCGGACAGTTTTAATTATGGCTACACCTTC. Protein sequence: CASPPDSFNYGYTF.

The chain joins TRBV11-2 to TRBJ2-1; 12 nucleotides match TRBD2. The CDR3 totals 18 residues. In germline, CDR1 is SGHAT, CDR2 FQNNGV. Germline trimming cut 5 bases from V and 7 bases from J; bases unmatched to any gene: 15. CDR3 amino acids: CASSGGASGGAMWNEQFF. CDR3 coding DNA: TGTGCCAGCAGCGGCGGGGCTAGCGGGGGGGCCATGTGGAATGAGCAGTTCTTC. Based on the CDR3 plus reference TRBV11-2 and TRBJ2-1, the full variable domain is EAGVAQSPRYKIIEKRQSVAFWCNPISGHATLYWYQQILGQGPKLLIQFQNNGVVDDSQLPKDRFSAERLKGVDSTLKIQPAKLEDSAVYLCASSGGASGGAMWNEQFFGPGTRLTVL.

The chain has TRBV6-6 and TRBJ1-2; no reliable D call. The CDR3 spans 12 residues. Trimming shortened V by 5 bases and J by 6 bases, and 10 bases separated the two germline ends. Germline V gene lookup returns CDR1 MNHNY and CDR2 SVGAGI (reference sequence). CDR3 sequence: CASSLGRNGYTF. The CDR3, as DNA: TGTGCCAGCAGTCTGGGAAGGAATGGCTACACCTTC.

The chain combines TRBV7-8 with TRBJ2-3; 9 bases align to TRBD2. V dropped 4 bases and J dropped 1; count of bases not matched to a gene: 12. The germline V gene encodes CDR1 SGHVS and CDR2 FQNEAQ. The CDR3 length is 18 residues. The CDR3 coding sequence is TGTGCCAGCAGCTCAGAGCGGGGGGCCGGTTTTGGCACAGATACGCAGTATTTT. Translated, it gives CASSSERGAGFGTDTQYF.

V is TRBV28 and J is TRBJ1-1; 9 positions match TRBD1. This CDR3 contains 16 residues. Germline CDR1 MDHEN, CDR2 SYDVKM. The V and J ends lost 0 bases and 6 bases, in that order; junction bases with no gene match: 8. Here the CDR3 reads CASSLWGDRASAEAFF. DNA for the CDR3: TGTGCCAGCAGTTTATGGGGGGACAGGGCAAGCGCTGAAGCTTTCTTT.

CDR3 protein: CASSPDRVSSYEQYF. In nucleotides, the CDR3 is TGCGCCAGCAGCCCGGACAGGGTGAGCTCCTACGAGCAGTACTTC. V and J are TRBV5-1 and TRBJ2-7; the match to TRBD1 covers 8 bases. Germline CDR1 SGHRS, CDR2 YFSETQ. V lost 4 bases, J lost 0 bases, and 6 bases stayed unmatched. CDR3 size: 15 residues.

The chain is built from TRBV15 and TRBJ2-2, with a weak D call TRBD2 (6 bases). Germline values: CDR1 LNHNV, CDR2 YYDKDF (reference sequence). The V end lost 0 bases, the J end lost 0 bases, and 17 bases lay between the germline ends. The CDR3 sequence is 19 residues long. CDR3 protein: CATSREVVLASANTGELFF. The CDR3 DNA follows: TGTGCCACCAGCAGAGAAGTGGTGTTGGCTAGCGCGAACACCGGGGAGCTGTTTTTT. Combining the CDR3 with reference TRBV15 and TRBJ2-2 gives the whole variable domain DAMVIQNPRYQVTQFGKPVTLSCSQTLNHNVMYWYQQKSSQAPKLLFHYYDKDFNNEADTPDNFQSRRPNTSFCFLDIRSPGLGDTAMYLCATSREVVLASANTGELFFGEGSRLTVL.

The CDR3 DNA sequence: TGTGCCAGCAGTTTGAGACTCGAGCAGTTCTTC. As protein: CASSLRLEQFF. V is TRBV28 and J is TRBJ2-1; D is uncertain. This CDR3 region has 11 residues. V dropped 3 bases and J dropped 10 bases, with 7 bases sitting between them. Germline V gene sequence: CDR1 MDHEN, CDR2 SYDVKM.

The CDR3: CASSPGQGYGYTF. The CDR3 DNA reads as TGTGCCAGCAGCCCGGGACAGGGGTACGGCTACACCTTC. V and J are TRBV27 and TRBJ1-2; 10 bases match TRBD1. CDR1 and CDR2 (germline): MNHEY, SMNVEV (reference sequence). The CDR3 is 13 amino acids. The trim removed 6 bases at V and 8 bases at J, leaving 6 bases unmatched.

CDR3 nucleotide sequence: TGCGCCAGCAGCCAAGGGGGGGCCGGTGCCACAGCCAAAAACATTCAGTACTTC. It codes for CASSQGGAGATAKNIQYF. The rearrangement uses TRBV4-1 and TRBJ2-4; D possibly matches TRBD1 or TRBD2 (6 bases each). The CDR3 is 18 residues long. Germline CDR1 is MGHRA and CDR2 is YSYEKL. The germline V and J ends were trimmed by 1 base and 0 bases, with 16 bases remaining between them.

CDR3: CASTLRGRGIYGYTF. CDR3 DNA sequence: TGTGCCAGCACCCTCCGGGGTCGTGGGATATATGGCTACACCTTC. This chain links TRBV7-8 with TRBJ1-2, with D unresolved. The CDR3 extends over 15 amino acids. Trimming pared 7 bases from V and 5 bases from J, leaving 20 bases between. The V gene's germline CDR1 is SGHVS and CDR2 FQNEAQ.

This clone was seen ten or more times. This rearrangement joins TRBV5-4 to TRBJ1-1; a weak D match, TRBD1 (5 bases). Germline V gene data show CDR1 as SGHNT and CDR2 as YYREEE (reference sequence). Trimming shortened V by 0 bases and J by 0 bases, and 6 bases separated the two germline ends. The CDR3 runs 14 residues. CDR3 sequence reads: CASSLAGMNTEAFF. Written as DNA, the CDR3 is TGTGCCAGCAGCTTGGCAGGGATGAACACTGAAGCTTTCTTT.

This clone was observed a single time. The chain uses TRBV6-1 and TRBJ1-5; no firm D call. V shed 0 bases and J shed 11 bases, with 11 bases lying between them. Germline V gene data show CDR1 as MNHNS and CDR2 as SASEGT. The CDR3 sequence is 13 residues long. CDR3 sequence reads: CASSEAGYSAQHF. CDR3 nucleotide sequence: TGTGCCAGCAGTGAAGCAGGGTACTCAGCCCAGCATTTT.

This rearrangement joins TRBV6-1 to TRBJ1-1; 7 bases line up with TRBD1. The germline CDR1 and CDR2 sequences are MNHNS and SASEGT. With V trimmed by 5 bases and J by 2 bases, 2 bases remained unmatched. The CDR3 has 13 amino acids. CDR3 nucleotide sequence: TGTGCCAGCAGTTGGGACAGTAACACTGAAGCTTTCTTT. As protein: CASSWDSNTEAFF.

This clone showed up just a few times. CDR3 DNA: TGTGCCAGCAGCCCCGGCACGGTACTAGTCACCGGGGAGCTGTTTTTT. Encoded protein: CASSPGTVLVTGELFF. The chain uses TRBV11-2 and TRBJ2-2; possibly TRBD2 for D (5 bases). With 5 bases removed from V and 4 bases from J, the gap between germline ends came to 17 bases. The CDR3 is 16 amino acids. Germline loops: CDR1 SGHAT, CDR2 FQNNGV.

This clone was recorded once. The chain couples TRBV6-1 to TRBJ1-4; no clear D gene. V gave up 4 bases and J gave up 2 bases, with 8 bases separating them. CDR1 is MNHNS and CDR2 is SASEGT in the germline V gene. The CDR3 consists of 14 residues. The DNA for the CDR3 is TGTGCCAGCAGTGTTGGGGTCACTAATGAAAAACTGTTTTTT. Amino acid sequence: CASSVGVTNEKLFF.

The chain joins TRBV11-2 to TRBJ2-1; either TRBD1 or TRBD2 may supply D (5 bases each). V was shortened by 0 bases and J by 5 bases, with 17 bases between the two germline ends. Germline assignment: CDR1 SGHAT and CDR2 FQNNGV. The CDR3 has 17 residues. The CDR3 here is CASSLDPRGGLDNEQFF. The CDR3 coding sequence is TGTGCCAGCAGCTTAGATCCTCGGGGCGGCCTAGACAATGAGCAGTTCTTC.

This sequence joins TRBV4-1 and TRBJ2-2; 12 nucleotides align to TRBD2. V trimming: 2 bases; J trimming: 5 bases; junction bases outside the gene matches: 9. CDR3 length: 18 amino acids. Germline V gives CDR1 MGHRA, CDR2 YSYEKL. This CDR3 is CASSQLGLAGGRTGELFF. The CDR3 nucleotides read TGCGCCAGCAGCCAATTGGGGCTAGCGGGAGGGAGGACCGGGGAGCTGTTTTTT.

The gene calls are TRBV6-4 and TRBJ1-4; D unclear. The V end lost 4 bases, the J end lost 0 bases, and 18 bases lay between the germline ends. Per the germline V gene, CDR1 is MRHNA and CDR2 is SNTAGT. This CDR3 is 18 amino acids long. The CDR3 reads CASSVTTHDAATNEKLFF. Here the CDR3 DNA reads TGTGCCAGCAGTGTTACGACACACGACGCGGCAACTAATGAAAAACTGTTTTTT.

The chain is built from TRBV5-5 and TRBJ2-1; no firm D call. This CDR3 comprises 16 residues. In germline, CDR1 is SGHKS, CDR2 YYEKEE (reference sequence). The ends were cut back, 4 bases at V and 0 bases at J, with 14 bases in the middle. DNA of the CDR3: TGTGCCAGCAGCCCTAAGCCCCCCCGCTCCTACAATGAGCAGTTCTTC. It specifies CASSPKPPRSYNEQFF.

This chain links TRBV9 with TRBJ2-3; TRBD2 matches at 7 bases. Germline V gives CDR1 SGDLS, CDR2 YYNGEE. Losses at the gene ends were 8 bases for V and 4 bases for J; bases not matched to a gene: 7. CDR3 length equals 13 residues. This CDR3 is CASGGGSADTQYF. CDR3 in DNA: TGTGCCAGTGGGGGGGGGAGCGCAGATACGCAGTATTTT.